This TCR beta chain was sequenced during a study of cytomegalovirus exposure and HLA in healthy donors. For this clone: Mismatch with germline at one junction end may stem from a read error.

Germline V lookup: CDR1 SGHRS, CDR2 YFSETQ. The CDR3 is 15 amino acids. PCR involved 60 Vbeta and 13 Jbeta primers. Measured with immunoSEQ multiplex PCR; TCRdb has only the in-frame clones, and not every one. This sample carries 100,000 or so clones, over 60% of them seen once, and the ten largest clones take about 4%. The TCR comes from a female donor in good health and CMV-seropositive. The sample was PBMCs. This chain connects TRBV5-1 to TRBJ2-4; 8 bases align to TRBD1. CDR3 amino acids: CASSLGQVTKNSQYF. The CDR3 DNA follows: TGCGCCAGCAGCCTGGGACAGGTCACCAAAAACAGTCAGTACTTC.